The T cell receptor (beta chain) described here comes from a study of cytomegalovirus exposure and HLA in healthy donors. Broader study findings: Productive rates of about 90% or about 30% were seen for most TCR beta V segments in an earlier analysis. Confirmation was obtained in vitro that a few CMV-associated chains are specific for CMV antigens. Cytomegalovirus association was assigned to approximately 160 TCR beta chains.

Comment on this clone: What it binds is not known.

60 Vbeta and 13 Jbeta primers were used in PCR. Assay: immunoSEQ multiplex PCR; the TCRdb copy retains only in-frame clones and omits some. The sample shows over 150,000 clones, around nine tenths of them seen only once. V lost 1 base and J lost 4; bases outside the gene matches: 5. This CDR3 is built from 16 residues. The V gene's germline CDR1 is SGHAT and CDR2 FQNNGV. The genes are TRBV11-2 and TRBJ2-1, with 9 bases lining up with TRBD1. The clonotype originates from a woman aged 25 to 39 in good health and CMV-seronegative. The sample was PBMCs. DNA for the CDR3: TGTGCCAGCAGCTTAGTTGGGACAGGGATTTACAATGAGCAGTTCTTC. Its protein is CASSLVGTGIYNEQFF.